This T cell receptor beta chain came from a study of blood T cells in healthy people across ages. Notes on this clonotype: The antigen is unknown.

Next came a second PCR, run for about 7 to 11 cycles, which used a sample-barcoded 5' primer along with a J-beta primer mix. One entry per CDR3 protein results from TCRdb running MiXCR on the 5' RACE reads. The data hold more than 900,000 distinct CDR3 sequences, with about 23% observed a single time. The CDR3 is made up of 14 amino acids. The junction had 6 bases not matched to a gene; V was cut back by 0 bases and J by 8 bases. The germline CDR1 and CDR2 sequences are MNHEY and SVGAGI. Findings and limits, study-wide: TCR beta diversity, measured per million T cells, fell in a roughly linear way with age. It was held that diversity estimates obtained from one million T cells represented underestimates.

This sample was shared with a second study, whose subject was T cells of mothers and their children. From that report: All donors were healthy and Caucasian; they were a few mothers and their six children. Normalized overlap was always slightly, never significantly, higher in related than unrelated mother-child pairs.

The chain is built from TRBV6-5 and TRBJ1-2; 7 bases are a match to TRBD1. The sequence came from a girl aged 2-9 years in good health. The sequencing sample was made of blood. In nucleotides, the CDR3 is TGTGCCAGCAGTTACTCCAGGGGGGGAGTCGGCTACACCTTC. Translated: CASSYSRGGVGYTF.